This TCR beta chain was recorded in a study of T cells in Graves' hyperthyroidism and ophthalmopathy. Background on the study: It was at initial diagnosis, before any treatment, that peripheral blood was collected.

Cells are PBMCs isolated from about 10 ml of fresh blood. The CDR3 is 16 residues long. Germline CDR1 MGHRA, CDR2 YSYEKL. With 4 bases clipped from V and 2 bases from J, the junction kept 8 bases outside the gene matches. In its sample, this clonotype was seen a few times. Amplification of TCR beta CDR3 regions was performed using RNA transcripts as template. The TCR CDR3 was amplified in a first-round RT-PCR using the HTBI primer set. TCRdb used MiXCR to reprocess the multiplex PCR reads, holding one entry per CDR3 protein. The repertoire holds a few hundred thousand distinct CDR3 sequences, with about 15% as singletons.

The clonotype comes from a woman aged 25 to 39 with Graves' ophthalmopathy. The sequenced sample consisted of blood. This rearrangement joins TRBV4-1 to TRBJ1-5; the match to TRBD1 covers 7 bases. The CDR3 DNA is TGCGCCAGCAGCCTCAGTGGAGACAGGGGCAATCAGCCCCAGCATTTT. Residues: CASSLSGDRGNQPQHF.